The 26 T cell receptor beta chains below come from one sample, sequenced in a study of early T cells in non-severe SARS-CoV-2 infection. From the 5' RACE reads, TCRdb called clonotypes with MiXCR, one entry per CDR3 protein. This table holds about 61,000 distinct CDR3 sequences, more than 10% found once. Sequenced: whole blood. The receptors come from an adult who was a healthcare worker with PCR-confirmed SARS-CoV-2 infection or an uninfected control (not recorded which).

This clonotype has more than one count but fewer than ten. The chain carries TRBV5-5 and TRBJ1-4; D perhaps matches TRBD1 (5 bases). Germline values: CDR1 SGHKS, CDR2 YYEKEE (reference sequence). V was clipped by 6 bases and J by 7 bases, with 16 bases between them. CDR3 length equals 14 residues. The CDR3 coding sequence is TGTGCCAGCACCATGGGGGTCACGACTGAAAAACTGTTTTTT. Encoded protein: CASTMGVTTEKLFF.

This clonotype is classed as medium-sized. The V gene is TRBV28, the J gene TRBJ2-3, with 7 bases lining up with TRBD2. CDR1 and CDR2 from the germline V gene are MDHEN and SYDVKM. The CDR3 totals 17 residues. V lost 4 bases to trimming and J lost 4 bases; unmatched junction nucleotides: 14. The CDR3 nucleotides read TGTGCCAGCAGTTCACCGCTTTTGCTAGCGGAGGCAGATACGCAGTATTTT. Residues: CASSSPLLLAEADTQYF.

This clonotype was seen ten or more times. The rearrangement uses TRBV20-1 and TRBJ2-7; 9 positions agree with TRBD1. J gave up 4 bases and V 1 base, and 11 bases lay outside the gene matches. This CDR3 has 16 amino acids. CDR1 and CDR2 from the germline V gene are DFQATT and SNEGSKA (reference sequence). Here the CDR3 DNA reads TGCAGTGCTAGAGGGCCGGGACAGGGCATGAATTACGAGCAGTACTTC. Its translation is CSARGPGQGMNYEQYF.

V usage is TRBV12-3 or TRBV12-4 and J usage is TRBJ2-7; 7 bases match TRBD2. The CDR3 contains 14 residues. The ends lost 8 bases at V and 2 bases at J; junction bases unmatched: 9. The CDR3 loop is CASRGVEGPYEQYF. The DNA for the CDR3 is TGTGCCAGCCGGGGGGTCGAAGGCCCCTACGAGCAGTACTTC.

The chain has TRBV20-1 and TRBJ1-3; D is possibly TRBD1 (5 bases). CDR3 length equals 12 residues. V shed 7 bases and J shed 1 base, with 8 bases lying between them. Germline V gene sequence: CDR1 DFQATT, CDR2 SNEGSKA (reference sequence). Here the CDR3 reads CSVGGSGNTIYF. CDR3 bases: TGCAGTGTCGGGGGGTCTGGAAACACCATATATTTT.

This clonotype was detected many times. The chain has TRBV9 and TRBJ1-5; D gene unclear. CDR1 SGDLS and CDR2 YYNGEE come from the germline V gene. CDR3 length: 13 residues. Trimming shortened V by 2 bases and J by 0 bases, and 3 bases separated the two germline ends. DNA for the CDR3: TGTGCCAGCAGCGTGGGTAGCAATCAGCCCCAGCATTTT. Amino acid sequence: CASSVGSNQPQHF.

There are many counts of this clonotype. The CDR3 DNA reads as TGTGCCAGCGAAGGGGACAGGGGCCAGCCCCAGCATTTT. It specifies CASEGDRGQPQHF. This sequence joins TRBV28 and TRBJ1-5, with 10 bases matching TRBD1. CDR3 length: 13 amino acids. Germline lookup yields CDR1 MDHEN and CDR2 SYDVKM. J was trimmed by 7 bases and V by 8 bases; bases with no gene match: 5.

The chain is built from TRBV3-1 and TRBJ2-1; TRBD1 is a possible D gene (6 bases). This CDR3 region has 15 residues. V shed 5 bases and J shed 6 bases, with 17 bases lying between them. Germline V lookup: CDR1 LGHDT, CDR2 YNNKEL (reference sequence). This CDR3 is CASSILQGSLNEQFF. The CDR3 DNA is TGTGCCAGCAGCATACTACAGGGATCCCTCAATGAGCAGTTCTTC.

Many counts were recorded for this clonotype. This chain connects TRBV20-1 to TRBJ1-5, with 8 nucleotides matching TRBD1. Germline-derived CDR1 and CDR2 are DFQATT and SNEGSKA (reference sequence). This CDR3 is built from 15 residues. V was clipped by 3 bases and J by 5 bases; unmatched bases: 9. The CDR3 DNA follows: TGCAGTGCTAGTCCGGGACAGGTGTTTCATCAGCCCCAGCATTTT. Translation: CSASPGQVFHQPQHF.

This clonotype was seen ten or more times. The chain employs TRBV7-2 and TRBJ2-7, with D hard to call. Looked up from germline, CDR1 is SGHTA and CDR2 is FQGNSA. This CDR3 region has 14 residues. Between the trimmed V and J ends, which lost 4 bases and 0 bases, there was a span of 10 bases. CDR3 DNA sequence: TGTGCCAGCAGCTCCCGTACCGGCTCCTACGAGCAGTACTTC. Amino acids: CASSSRTGSYEQYF.

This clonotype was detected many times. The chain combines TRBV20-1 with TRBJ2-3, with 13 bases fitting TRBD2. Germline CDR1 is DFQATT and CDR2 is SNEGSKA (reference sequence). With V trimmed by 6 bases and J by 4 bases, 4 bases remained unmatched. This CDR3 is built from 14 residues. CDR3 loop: CSAVGTSGADTQYF. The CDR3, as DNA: TGCAGTGCCGTGGGGACTAGCGGGGCAGATACGCAGTATTTT.

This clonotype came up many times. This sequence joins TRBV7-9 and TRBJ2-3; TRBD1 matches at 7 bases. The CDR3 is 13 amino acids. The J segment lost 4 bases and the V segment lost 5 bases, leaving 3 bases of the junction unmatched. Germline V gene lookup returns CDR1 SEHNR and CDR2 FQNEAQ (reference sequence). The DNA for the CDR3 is TGTGCCAGCAGCGCGACAGGGCCAGATACGCAGTATTTT. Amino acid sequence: CASSATGPDTQYF.

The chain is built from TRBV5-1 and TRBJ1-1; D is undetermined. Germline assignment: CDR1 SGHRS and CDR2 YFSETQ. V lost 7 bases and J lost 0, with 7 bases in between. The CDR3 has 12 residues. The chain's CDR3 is CASRQMNTEAFF. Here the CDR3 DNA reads TGCGCCAGCCGACAAATGAACACTGAAGCTTTCTTT.

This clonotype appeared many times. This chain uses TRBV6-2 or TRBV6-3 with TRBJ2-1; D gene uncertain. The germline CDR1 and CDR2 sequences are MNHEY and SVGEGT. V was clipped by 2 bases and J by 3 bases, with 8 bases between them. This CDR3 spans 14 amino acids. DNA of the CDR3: TGTGCCAGCAGTTACCCGACCTTCTACAATGAGCAGTTCTTC. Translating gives CASSYPTFYNEQFF.

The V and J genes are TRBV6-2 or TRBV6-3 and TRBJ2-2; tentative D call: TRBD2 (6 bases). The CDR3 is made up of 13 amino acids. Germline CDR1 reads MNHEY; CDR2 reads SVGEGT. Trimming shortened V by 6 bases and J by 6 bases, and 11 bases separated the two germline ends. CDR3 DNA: TGTGCCAGCAGCCCCCCGGGGGCCGGGGAGCTGTTTTTT. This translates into CASSPPGAGELFF.

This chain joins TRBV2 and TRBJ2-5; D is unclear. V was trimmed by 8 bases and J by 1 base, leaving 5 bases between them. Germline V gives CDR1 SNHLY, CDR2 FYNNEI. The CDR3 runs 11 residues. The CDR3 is CASGSQETQYF. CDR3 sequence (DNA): TGTGCCAGCGGCAGCCAAGAGACCCAGTACTTC.

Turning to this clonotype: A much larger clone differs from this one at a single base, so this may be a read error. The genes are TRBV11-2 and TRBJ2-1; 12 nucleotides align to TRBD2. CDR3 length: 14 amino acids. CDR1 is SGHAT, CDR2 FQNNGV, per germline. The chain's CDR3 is CVSTTSGGHNEQFF. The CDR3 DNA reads TGTGTCAGCACCACTAGCGGGGGGCACAATGAGCAGTTCTTC.

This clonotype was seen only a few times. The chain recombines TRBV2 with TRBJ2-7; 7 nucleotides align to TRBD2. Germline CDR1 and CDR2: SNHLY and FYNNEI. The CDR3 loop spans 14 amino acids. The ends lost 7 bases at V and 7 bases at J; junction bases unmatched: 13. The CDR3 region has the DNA TGTGCCAGCACCCCTTACAACCAGGGAGGGGAGCAGTACTTC. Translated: CASTPYNQGGEQYF.

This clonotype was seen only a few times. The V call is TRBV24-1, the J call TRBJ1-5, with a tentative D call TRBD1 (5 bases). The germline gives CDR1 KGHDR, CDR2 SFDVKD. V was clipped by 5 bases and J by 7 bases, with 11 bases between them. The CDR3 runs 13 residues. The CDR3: CATSARGTQPQHF. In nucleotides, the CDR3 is TGTGCCACCAGTGCCAGAGGGACGCAGCCCCAGCATTTT.

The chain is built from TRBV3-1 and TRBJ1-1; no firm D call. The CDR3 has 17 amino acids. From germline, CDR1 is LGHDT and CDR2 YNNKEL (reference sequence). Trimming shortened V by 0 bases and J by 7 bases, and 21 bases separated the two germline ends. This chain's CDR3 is CASSQDLLGIAGSEAFF. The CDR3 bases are TGTGCCAGCAGCCAAGATCTATTAGGGATTGCTGGTAGTGAAGCTTTCTTT.

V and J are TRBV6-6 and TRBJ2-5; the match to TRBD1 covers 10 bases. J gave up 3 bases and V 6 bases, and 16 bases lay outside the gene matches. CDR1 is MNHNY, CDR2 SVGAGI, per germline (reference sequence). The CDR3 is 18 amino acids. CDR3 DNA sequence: TGTGCCAGCAGCCATAGCCCTCCGGGACAGGGGACCAAAGAGACCCAGTACTTC. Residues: CASSHSPPGQGTKETQYF.

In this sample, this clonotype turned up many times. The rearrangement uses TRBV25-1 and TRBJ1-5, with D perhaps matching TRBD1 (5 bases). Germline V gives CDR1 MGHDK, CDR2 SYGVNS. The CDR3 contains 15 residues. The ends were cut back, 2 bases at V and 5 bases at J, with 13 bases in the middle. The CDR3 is CASSESGAAYQPQHF. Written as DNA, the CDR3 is TGTGCCAGCAGTGAAAGCGGGGCAGCTTATCAGCCCCAGCATTTT.

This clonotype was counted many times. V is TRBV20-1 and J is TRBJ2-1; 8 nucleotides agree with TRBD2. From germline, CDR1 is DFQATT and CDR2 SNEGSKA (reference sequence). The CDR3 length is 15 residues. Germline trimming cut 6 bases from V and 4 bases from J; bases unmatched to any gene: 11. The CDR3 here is CSAVPPGGRYNEQFF. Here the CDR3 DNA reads TGCAGTGCCGTCCCCCCGGGGGGGCGGTACAATGAGCAGTTCTTC.

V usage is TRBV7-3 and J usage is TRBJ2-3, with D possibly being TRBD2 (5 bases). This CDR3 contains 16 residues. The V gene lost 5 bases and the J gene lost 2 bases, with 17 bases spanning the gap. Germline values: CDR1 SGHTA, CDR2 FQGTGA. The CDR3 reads CASSLRGGGYTDTQYF. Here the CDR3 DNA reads TGTGCCAGCAGCCTTAGAGGAGGTGGTTACACAGATACGCAGTATTTT.

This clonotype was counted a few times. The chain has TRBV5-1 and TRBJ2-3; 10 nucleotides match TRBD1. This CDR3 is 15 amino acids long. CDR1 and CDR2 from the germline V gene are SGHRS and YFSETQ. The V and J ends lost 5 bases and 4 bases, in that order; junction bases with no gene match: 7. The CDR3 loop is CASRPETGGADTQYF. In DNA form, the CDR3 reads TGCGCCAGCAGGCCCGAGACAGGGGGCGCAGATACGCAGTATTTT.

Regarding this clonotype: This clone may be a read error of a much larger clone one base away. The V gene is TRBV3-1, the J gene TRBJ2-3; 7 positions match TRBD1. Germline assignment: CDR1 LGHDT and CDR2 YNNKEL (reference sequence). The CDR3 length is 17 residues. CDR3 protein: CASSLTVTGIGTDMQYF. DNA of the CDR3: TGTGCCAGCAGTCTTACTGTGACAGGGATTGGCACAGATATGCAGTATTTT.